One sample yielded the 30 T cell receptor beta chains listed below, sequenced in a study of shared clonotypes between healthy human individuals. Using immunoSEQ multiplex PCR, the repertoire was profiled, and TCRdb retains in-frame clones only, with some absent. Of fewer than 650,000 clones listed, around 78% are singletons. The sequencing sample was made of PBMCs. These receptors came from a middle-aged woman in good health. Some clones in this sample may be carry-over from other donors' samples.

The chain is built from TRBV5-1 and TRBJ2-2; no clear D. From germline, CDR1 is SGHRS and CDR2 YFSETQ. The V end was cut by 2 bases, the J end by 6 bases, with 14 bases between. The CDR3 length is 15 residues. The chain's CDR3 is CASSFLTSSSGELFF. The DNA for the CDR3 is TGCGCCAGCAGCTTTCTTACCTCCTCCTCCGGGGAGCTGTTTTTT.

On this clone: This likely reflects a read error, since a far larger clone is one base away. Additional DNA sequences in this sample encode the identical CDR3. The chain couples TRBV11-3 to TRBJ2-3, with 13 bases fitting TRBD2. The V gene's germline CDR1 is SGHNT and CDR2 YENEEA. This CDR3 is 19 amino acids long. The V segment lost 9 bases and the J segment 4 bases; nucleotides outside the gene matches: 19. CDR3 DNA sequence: TGTGCCAGTAGCGACAGAAGGGGAGGACTAGCGGGAGTGGCAGATACGCAGTATTTT. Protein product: CASSDRRGGLAGVADTQYF. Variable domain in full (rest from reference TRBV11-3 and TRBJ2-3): EAGVVQSPRYKIIEKKQPVAFWCNPISGHNTLYWYLQNLGQGPELLIRYENEEAVDDSQLPKDRFSAERLKGVDSTLKIQPAELGDSAVYLCASSDRRGGLAGVADTQYFGPGTRLTVL.

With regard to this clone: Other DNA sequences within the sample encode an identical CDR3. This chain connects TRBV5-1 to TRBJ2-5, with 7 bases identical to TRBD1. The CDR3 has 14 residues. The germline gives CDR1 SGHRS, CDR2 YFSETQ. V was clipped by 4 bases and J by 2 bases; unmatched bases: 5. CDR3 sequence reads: CASSPGTAQETQYF. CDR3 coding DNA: TGCGCCAGCAGCCCCGGGACAGCTCAAGAGACCCAGTACTTC. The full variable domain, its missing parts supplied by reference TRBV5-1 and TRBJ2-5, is KAGVTQTPRYLIKTRGQQVTLSCSPISGHRSVSWYQQTPGQGLQFLFEYFSETQRNKGNFPGRFSGRQFSNSRSEMNVSTLELGDSALYLCASSPGTAQETQYFGPGTRLLVL.

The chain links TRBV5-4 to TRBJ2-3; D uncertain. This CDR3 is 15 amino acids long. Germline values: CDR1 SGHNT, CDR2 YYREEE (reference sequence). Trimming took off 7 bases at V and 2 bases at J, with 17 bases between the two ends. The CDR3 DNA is TGTGCCAGCGCCCTCAGGCCAGAATTCACAGATACGCAGTATTTT. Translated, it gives CASALRPEFTDTQYF. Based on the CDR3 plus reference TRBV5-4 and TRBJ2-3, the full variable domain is ETGVTQSPTHLIKTRGQQVTLRCSSQSGHNTVSWYQQALGQGPQFIFQYYREEENGRGNFPPRFSGLQFPNYSSELNVNALELDDSALYLCASALRPEFTDTQYFGPGTRLTVL.

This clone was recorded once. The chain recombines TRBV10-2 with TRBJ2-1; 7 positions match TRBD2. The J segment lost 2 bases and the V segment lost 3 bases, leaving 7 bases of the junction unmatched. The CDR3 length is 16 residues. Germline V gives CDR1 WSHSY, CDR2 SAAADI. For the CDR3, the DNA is TGCGCCAGCAGTGAATGGGGCGGGAGTGCCTACAATGAGCAGTTCTTC. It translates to CASSEWGGSAYNEQFF.

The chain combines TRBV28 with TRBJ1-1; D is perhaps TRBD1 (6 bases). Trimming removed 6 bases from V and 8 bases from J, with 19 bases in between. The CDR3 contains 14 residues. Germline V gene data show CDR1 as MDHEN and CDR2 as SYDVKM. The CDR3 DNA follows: TGTGCCAGCAGGGGGTCAGGGGAGGATGAAGAAGCTTTCTTT. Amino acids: CASRGSGEDEEAFF.

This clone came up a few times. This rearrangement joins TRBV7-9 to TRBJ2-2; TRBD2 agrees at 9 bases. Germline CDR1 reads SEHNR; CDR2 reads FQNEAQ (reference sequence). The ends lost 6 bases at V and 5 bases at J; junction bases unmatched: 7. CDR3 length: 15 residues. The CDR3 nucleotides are TGTGCCAGCAGTCCTAGCGGGATAATTACCGGGGAGCTGTTTTTT. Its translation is CASSPSGIITGELFF.

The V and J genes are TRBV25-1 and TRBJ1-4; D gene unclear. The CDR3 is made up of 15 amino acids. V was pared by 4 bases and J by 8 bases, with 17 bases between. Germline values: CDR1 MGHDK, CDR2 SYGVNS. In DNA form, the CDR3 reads TGTGCCAGCAGTGTATCTCGACACGGGAAGGAAAAACTGTTTTTT. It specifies CASSVSRHGKEKLFF.

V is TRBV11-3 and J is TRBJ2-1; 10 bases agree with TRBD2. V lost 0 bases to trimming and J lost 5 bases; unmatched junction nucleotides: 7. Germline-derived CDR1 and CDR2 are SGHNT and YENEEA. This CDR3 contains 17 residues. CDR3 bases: TGTGCCAGCAGCTTAGAAGGCGGGCTAGCGGGAGACAATGAGCAGTTCTTC. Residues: CASSLEGGLAGDNEQFF.

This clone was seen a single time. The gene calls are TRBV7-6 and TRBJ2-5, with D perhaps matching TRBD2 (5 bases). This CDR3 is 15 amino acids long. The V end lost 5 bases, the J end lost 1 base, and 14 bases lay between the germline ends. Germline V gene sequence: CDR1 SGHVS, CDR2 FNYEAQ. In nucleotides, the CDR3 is TGTGCCAGCAGCGCGGGCCATGGGGTCCAAGAGACCCAGTACTTC. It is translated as CASSAGHGVQETQYF.

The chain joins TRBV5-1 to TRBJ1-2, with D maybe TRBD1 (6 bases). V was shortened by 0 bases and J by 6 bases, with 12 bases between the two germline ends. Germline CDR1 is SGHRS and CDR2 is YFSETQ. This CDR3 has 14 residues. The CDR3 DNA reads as TGCGCCAGCAGCTTGGACAGGGAGAAGGATGGCTACACCTTC. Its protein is CASSLDREKDGYTF.

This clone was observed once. The CDR3 loop reads CASSERQGALYEQYF. Written as DNA, the CDR3 is TGTGCCAGCAGTGAACGGCAGGGGGCCCTCTACGAGCAGTACTTC. This chain connects TRBV2 to TRBJ2-7, with 8 bases aligning to TRBD1. Trimming took 2 bases from V and 3 from J; bases not matched to a gene: 6. The CDR3 length is 15 residues. Germline V gives CDR1 SNHLY, CDR2 FYNNEI.

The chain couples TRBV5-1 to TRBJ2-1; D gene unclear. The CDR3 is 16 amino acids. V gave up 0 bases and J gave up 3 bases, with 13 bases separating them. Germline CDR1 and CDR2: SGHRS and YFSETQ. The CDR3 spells CASSLEPPLYYNEQFF. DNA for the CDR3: TGCGCCAGCAGCTTGGAACCCCCTCTGTACTACAATGAGCAGTTCTTC. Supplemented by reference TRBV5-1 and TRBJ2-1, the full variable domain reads KAGVTQTPRYLIKTRGQQVTLSCSPISGHRSVSWYQQTPGQGLQFLFEYFSETQRNKGNFPGRFSGRQFSNSRSEMNVSTLELGDSALYLCASSLEPPLYYNEQFFGPGTRLTVL.

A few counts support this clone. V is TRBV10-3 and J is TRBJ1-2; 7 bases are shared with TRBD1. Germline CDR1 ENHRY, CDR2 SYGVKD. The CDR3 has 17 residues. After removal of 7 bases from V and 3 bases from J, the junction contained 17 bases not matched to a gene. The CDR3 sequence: CAIKLGTGDNKDYGYTF. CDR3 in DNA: TGTGCCATCAAGTTGGGCACAGGGGATAACAAAGACTATGGCTACACCTTC.

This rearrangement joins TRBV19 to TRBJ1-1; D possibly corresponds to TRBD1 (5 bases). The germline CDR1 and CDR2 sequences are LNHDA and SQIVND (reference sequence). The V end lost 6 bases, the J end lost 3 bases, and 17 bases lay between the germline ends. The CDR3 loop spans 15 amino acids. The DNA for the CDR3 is TGTGCCAGTAGACATAGGGGTGTGGTAGACACTGAAGCTTTCTTT. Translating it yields CASRHRGVVDTEAFF.

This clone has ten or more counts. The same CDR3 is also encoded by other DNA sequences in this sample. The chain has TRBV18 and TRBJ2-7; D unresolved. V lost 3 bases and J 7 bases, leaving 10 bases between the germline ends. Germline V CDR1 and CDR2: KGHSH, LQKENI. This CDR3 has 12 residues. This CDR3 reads CASSPRVGEQYF. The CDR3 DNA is TGTGCCAGCTCACCCCGAGTGGGTGAGCAGTACTTC.

CDR3 sequence: CSVEREGEADTQYF. CDR3 coding DNA: TGCAGCGTTGAGAGGGAGGGCGAGGCAGATACGCAGTATTTT. V gene TRBV29-1 combines with J gene TRBJ2-3; 7 nucleotides agree with TRBD2. The V segment lost 3 bases and the J segment 4 bases; nucleotides outside the gene matches: 7. This CDR3 has 14 amino acids. Germline V gene sequence: CDR1 SQVTM, CDR2 ANQGSEA.

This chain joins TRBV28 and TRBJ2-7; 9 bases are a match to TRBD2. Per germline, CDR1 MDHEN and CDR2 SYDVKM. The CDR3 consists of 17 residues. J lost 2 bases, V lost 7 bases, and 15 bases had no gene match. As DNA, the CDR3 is TGTGCCAGCATCACACGCTCAGGGCGGGAGGGCCCCTACGAGCAGTACTTC. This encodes CASITRSGREGPYEQYF.

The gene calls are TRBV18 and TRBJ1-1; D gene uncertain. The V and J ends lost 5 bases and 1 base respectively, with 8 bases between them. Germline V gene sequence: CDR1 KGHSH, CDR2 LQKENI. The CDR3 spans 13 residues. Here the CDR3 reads CASSAGPNTEAFF. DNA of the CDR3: TGTGCCAGCTCAGCCGGGCCGAACACTGAAGCTTTCTTT.

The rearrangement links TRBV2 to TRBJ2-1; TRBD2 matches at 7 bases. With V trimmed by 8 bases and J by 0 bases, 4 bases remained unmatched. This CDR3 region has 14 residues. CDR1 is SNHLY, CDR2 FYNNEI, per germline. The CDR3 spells CASVAGHSYNEQFF. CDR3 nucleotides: TGTGCCAGCGTAGCGGGCCACTCCTACAATGAGCAGTTCTTC. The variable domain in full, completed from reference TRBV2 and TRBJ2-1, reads EPEVTQTPSHQVTQMGQEVILRCVPISNHLYFYWYRQILGQKVEFLVSFYNNEISEKSEIFDDQFSVERPDGSNFTLKIRSTKLEDSAMYFCASVAGHSYNEQFFGPGTRLTVL.

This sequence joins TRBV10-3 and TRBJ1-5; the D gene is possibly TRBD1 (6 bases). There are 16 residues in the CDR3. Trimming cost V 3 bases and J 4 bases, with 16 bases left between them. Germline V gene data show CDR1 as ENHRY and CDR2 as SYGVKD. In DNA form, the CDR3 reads TGTGCCATCAGTGACCCAGGGACACCGGAGAATCAGCCCCAGCATTTT. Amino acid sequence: CAISDPGTPENQPQHF.

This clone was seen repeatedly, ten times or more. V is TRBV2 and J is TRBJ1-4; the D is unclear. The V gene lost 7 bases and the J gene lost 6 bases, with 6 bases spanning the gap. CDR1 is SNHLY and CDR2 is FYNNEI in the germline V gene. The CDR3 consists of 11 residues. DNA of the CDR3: TGTGCCAGCACCAGACATGAAAAACTGTTTTTT. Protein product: CASTRHEKLFF.

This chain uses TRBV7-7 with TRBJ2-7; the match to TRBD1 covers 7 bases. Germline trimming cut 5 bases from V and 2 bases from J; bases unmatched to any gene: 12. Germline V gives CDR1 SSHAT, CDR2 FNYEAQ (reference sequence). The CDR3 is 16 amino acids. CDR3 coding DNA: TGTGCCAGCAGCCGCTTCGGGGACAGAGCGACCTACGAGCAGTACTTC. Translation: CASSRFGDRATYEQYF.

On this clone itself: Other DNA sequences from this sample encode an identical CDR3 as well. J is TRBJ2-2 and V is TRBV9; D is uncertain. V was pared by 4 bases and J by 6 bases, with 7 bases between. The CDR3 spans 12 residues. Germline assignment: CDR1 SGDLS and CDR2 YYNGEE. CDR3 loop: CASSPPSGELFF. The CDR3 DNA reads TGTGCCAGCAGCCCCCCCTCCGGGGAGCTGTTTTTT. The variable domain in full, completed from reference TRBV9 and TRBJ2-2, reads DSGVTQTPKHLITATGQRVTLRCSPRSGDLSVYWYQQSLDQGLQFLIQYYNGEERAKGNILERFSAQQFPDLHSELNLSSLELGDSALYFCASSPPSGELFFGEGSRLTVL.

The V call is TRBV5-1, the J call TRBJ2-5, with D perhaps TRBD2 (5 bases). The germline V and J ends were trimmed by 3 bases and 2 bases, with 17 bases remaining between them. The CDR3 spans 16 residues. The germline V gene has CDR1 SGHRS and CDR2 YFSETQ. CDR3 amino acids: CASSYHSAGLQETQYF. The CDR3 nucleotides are TGCGCCAGCAGCTACCATTCCGCGGGCCTACAAGAGACCCAGTACTTC.

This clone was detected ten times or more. The chain's CDR3 is CASSSQGKAETQYF. CDR3 DNA sequence: TGTGCCAGCAGCTCTCAAGGGAAAGCGGAGACCCAGTACTTC. The chain has TRBV2 and TRBJ2-5; D not certain. V lost 6 bases and J 5 bases, leaving 16 bases between the germline ends. The germline CDR1 and CDR2 sequences are SNHLY and FYNNEI. CDR3 size: 14 residues.

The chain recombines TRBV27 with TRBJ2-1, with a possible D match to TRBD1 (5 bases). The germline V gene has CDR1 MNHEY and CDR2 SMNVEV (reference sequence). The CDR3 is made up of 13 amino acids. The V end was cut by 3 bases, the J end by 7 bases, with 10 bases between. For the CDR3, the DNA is TGTGCCAGCAGTTTCGACAGACGTAATGAGCAGTTCTTC. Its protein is CASSFDRRNEQFF.

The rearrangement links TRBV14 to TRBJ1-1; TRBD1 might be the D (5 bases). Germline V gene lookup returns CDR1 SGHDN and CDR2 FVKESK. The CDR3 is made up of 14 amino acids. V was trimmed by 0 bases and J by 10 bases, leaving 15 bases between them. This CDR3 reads CASSQDRNRQGAFF. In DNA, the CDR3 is TGTGCCAGCAGCCAAGATCGGAACCGGCAGGGAGCTTTCTTT. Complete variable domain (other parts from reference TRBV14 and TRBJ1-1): EAGVTQFPSHSVIEKGQTVTLRCDPISGHDNLYWYRRVMGKEIKFLLHFVKESKQDESGMPNNRFLAERTGGTYSTLKVQPAELEDSGVYFCASSQDRNRQGAFFGQGTRLTVV.

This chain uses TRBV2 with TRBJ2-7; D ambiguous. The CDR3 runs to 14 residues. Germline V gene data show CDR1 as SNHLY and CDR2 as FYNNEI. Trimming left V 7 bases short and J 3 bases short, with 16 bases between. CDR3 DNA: TGTGCCAGCAATGTACGGAGATCCGGCTACGAGCAGTACTTC. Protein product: CASNVRRSGYEQYF. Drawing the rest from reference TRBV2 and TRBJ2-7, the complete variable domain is EPEVTQTPSHQVTQMGQEVILRCVPISNHLYFYWYRQILGQKVEFLVSFYNNEISEKSEIFDDQFSVERPDGSNFTLKIRSTKLEDSAMYFCASNVRRSGYEQYFGPGTRLTVT.

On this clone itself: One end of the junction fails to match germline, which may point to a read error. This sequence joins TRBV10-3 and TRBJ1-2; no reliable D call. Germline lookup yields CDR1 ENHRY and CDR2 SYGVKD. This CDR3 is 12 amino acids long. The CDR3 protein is CASSARMGGYTF. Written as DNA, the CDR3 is TGTGCCAGCAGTGCCAGGATGGGTGGCTACACCTTC.